The 23 T cell receptor beta chains below were found in one sample sequenced in a study of shared clonotypes between healthy human individuals. Assay: immunoSEQ multiplex PCR; the TCRdb copy retains only in-frame clones and omits some. Of roughly 2.2 million clones in the sample, 93% were seen once. Sample: naive CD4+ T cells from PBMCs. The sample's subset: CD45RA+ positively selected. Receptor source: a young man in good health. Some clones in this sample may be carry-over from other donors' samples.

This rearrangement joins TRBV30 to TRBJ2-7; weak D call: TRBD2 (5 bases). The length of the CDR3 is 12 residues. The germline V gene has CDR1 GTSNPN and CDR2 SVGIG (reference sequence). The V end was cut by 7 bases, the J end by 1 base, with 11 bases between. The CDR3: CASTRGSYEQYF. The CDR3 nucleotides are TGTGCCTCCACGCGAGGGTCCTACGAGCAGTACTTC.

As concerns this clone: Other DNA sequences of this sample code for an identical CDR3. The CDR3 coding sequence is TGTGCCAGCAGTCTCCAGAGCTATGGCTACACCTTC. Its protein product is CASSLQSYGYTF. This sequence joins TRBV28 and TRBJ1-2; D ambiguous. From germline, CDR1 is MDHEN and CDR2 SYDVKM. The CDR3 contains 12 residues. The V and J ends lost 5 bases and 4 bases respectively, with 8 bases between them.

The chain joins TRBV5-1 to TRBJ1-1, with D hard to call. V lost 3 bases, J lost 2 bases, and 17 bases lay in between. Germline CDR1 SGHRS, CDR2 YFSETQ. The CDR3 consists of 16 residues. CDR3 residues: CASSSLFRTVNTEAFF. The CDR3 nucleotides read TGCGCCAGCAGCTCCCTTTTTCGGACGGTTAACACTGAAGCTTTCTTT.

This clone was seen once. CDR3 protein: CASSVTGWGYGYTF. The CDR3 DNA is TGTGCCAGTAGTGTGACAGGGTGGGGCTATGGCTACACCTTC. The chain recombines TRBV19 with TRBJ1-2, with 7 bases identical to TRBD1. Germline loops: CDR1 LNHDA, CDR2 SQIVND (reference sequence). V gave up 5 bases and J gave up 4 bases; unmatched junction bases: 7. This CDR3 has 14 amino acids.

V usage is TRBV7-7 and J usage is TRBJ1-3; TRBD1 aligns across 10 bases. Germline trimming cut 5 bases from V and 3 bases from J; bases unmatched to any gene: 4. The CDR3 spans 15 residues. Looked up from germline, CDR1 is SSHAT and CDR2 is FNYEAQ (reference sequence). For the CDR3, the DNA is TGTGCCAGCAGCCCCGGGACAGGGGTTGGAAACACCATATATTTT. Encoded protein: CASSPGTGVGNTIYF.

V and J are TRBV6-1 and TRBJ2-3; possibly TRBD2 for D (6 bases). Germline CDR1 reads MNHNS; CDR2 reads SASEGT. V dropped 2 bases and J dropped 3 bases, with 12 bases sitting between them. The CDR3 loop spans 15 amino acids. Written as DNA, the CDR3 is TGTGCCAGCAGTGAATCGATAGGGAGGACAGATACGCAGTATTTT. As protein: CASSESIGRTDTQYF.

This clone appeared once. J is TRBJ2-7 and V is TRBV19; D might be TRBD1 (6 bases). V was trimmed by 3 bases and J by 6 bases, leaving 15 bases between them. The CDR3 length is 14 residues. Germline CDR1 is LNHDA and CDR2 is SQIVND (reference sequence). The CDR3 DNA sequence: TGTGCCAGTAGTATCGGGGCTGGGGGCGCCGAGCAGTACTTC. This gives the protein CASSIGAGGAEQYF.

This rearrangement joins TRBV18 to TRBJ2-2; tentative D call: TRBD1 (7 bases). V dropped 6 bases and J dropped 6 bases, with 14 bases sitting between them. The length of the CDR3 is 14 residues. Germline V lookup: CDR1 KGHSH, CDR2 LQKENI. The CDR3 DNA sequence: TGTGCCAGCTCGCCCGCCAGGGGGGCCGGGGAGCTGTTTTTT. This gives the protein CASSPARGAGELFF.

The CDR3 sequence: CASSEGASGSYEQYF. In nucleotides, the CDR3 is TGCGCCAGCAGTGAAGGGGCTAGCGGGAGTTACGAGCAGTACTTC. The chain combines TRBV10-1 with TRBJ2-7, with 10 bases aligning to TRBD2. Germline V CDR1 and CDR2: WNHNN, SYGVQD (reference sequence). The CDR3 runs to 15 residues. V lost 3 bases, J lost 4 bases, and 6 bases stayed unmatched.

V is TRBV28 and J is TRBJ2-3; 13 positions match TRBD2. Germline CDR1 is MDHEN and CDR2 is SYDVKM. The V gene end was trimmed by 4 bases and the J gene end by 6 bases; junction bases not matched to a gene: 7. The CDR3 is made up of 16 amino acids. The CDR3 DNA is TGTGCCAGCAGTTCCACCTGGACTAGCGGGAGCGATACGCAGTATTTT. Its protein is CASSSTWTSGSDTQYF. Filled out from reference TRBV28 and TRBJ2-3, the complete variable domain reads DVKVTQSSRYLVKRTGEKVFLECVQDMDHENMFWYRQDPGLGLRLIYFSYDVKMKEKGDIPEGYSVSREKKERFSLILESASTNQTSMYLCASSSTWTSGSDTQYFGPGTRLTVL.

Worth noting for this clone: Other DNA sequences of this sample code for an identical CDR3. This chain uses TRBV5-1 with TRBJ2-2; 9 nucleotides agree with TRBD1. The CDR3 is 15 amino acids. Germline-derived CDR1 and CDR2 are SGHRS and YFSETQ. Germline trimming cut 1 base from V and 5 bases from J; bases unmatched to any gene: 3. The CDR3 protein is CASSLRTGETGELFF. CDR3 nucleotide sequence: TGCGCCAGCAGCTTGAGGACAGGGGAAACCGGGGAGCTGTTTTTT.

CDR3 sequence: CASQGAEETQYF. CDR3 nucleotide sequence: TGTGCCAGCCAAGGGGCCGAAGAGACCCAGTACTTC. The chain links TRBV19 to TRBJ2-5; maybe TRBD1 (5 bases). The CDR3 is 12 residues long. The germline V gene encodes CDR1 LNHDA and CDR2 SQIVND (reference sequence). V was pared by 9 bases and J by 3 bases, with 11 bases between.

The CDR3 bases are TGTGCCAGCAGTTGGAACAGGGTAGACACCGGGGAGCTGTTTTTT. It translates to CASSWNRVDTGELFF. The chain combines TRBV27 with TRBJ2-2; perhaps TRBD1 as D (6 bases). CDR1 is MNHEY, CDR2 SMNVEV, per germline (reference sequence). V lost 4 bases, J lost 3 bases, and 12 bases lay in between. This CDR3 contains 15 residues.

V and J are TRBV28 and TRBJ2-6; 8 bases line up with TRBD1. This CDR3 has 16 residues. With 8 bases clipped from V and 0 bases from J, the junction kept 6 bases outside the gene matches. CDR1 is MDHEN, CDR2 SYDVKM, per germline. The CDR3 loop is CASRPGGPSGANVLTF. The CDR3 DNA reads TGTGCCAGCCGTCCAGGGGGCCCCTCTGGGGCCAACGTCCTGACTTTC.

This clone was found a few times. This sample also contains other DNA sequences that code for the same CDR3. The chain uses TRBV28 and TRBJ1-2; D remains ambiguous. Germline CDR1 reads MDHEN; CDR2 reads SYDVKM. The CDR3 contains 12 residues. The germline V and J ends were trimmed by 3 bases and 5 bases, with 7 bases remaining between them. This CDR3 is CASSFRGYGYTF. The DNA of the CDR3 is TGTGCCAGCAGTTTCCGAGGTTATGGCTACACCTTC.

The V and J genes are TRBV5-4 and TRBJ1-1; D may be TRBD1 (6 bases). Germline-derived CDR1 and CDR2 are SGHNT and YYREEE (reference sequence). V shed 2 bases and J shed 6 bases, with 23 bases lying between them. This CDR3 is built from 17 residues. The CDR3 spells CASSFTFSGTSLAEAFF. DNA for the CDR3: TGTGCCAGCAGCTTCACCTTTTCCGGGACATCTCTCGCTGAAGCTTTCTTT.

The V gene is TRBV5-5, the J gene TRBJ1-2; D remains unclear. Germline CDR1 is SGHKS and CDR2 is YYEKEE (reference sequence). V was shortened by 4 bases and J by 10 bases, with 17 bases between the two germline ends. This CDR3 is 13 amino acids long. The CDR3: CASSLRTADDYTF. CDR3 DNA sequence: TGTGCCAGCAGCCTGCGGACGGCTGATGACTACACCTTC.

The chain has TRBV28 and TRBJ2-5; 8 bases fit TRBD1. Germline CDR1 is MDHEN and CDR2 is SYDVKM. With V trimmed by 5 bases and J by 1 base, 9 bases remained unmatched. CDR3 length: 16 residues. CDR3 region: CASSPSRTGTQETQYF. The CDR3 region has the DNA TGTGCCAGCAGTCCCTCCCGGACAGGGACCCAAGAGACCCAGTACTTC. Drawing the rest from reference TRBV28 and TRBJ2-5, the complete variable domain is DVKVTQSSRYLVKRTGEKVFLECVQDMDHENMFWYRQDPGLGLRLIYFSYDVKMKEKGDIPEGYSVSREKKERFSLILESASTNQTSMYLCASSPSRTGTQETQYFGPGTRLLVL.

CDR3 DNA: TGTGCCAGCAGTCCTTCCCGGACCCATGAGCGCTACACCTTC. Its translation is CASSPSRTHERYTF. The chain is built from TRBV6-5 and TRBJ1-2; D gene ambiguous. Deletions cut 5 bases from V and 9 bases from J, with 19 bases between. The CDR3 is 14 amino acids. CDR1 and CDR2 (germline): MNHEY, SVGAGI.

The rearrangement links TRBV27 to TRBJ1-2; 7 bases are a match to TRBD1. The CDR3 has 14 residues. V dropped 4 bases and J dropped 4; count of bases not matched to a gene: 6. Germline V gene data show CDR1 as MNHEY and CDR2 as SMNVEV (reference sequence). Here the CDR3 reads CASSSTGTAYGYTF. Written as DNA, the CDR3 is TGTGCCAGCAGTTCCACCGGGACAGCCTATGGCTACACCTTC.

This rearrangement joins TRBV6-6 to TRBJ2-5, with D possibly matching TRBD2 (5 bases). The end of the DNA aligns better with TRBJ2-7, so the J call may be wrong. CDR1 is MNHNY and CDR2 is SVGAGI in the germline V gene (reference sequence). This CDR3 region has 13 residues. The CDR3 nucleotides are TGTGCCAGCAGTTACCCGGGATCTTACGAGCAGTACTTC. Translated: CASSYPGSYEQYF.

V usage is TRBV19 and J usage is TRBJ1-1, with TRBD1 matching over 7 bases. The length of the CDR3 is 14 residues. Germline-derived CDR1 and CDR2 are LNHDA and SQIVND (reference sequence). V dropped 6 bases and J dropped 1; count of bases not matched to a gene: 5. The CDR3, as DNA: TGTGCCAGTAGCAACGGACAGGCGAACACTGAAGCTTTCTTT. Amino acids: CASSNGQANTEAFF.

The chain has TRBV11-2 and TRBJ2-2; D could derive from TRBD1 or TRBD2 (6 bases each). This CDR3 comprises 15 residues. Trimming shortened V by 1 base and J by 6 bases, and 12 bases separated the two germline ends. Germline CDR1 SGHAT, CDR2 FQNNGV. CDR3 DNA: TGTGCCAGCAGCTTAGTAGGGGGGATATCCGGGGAGCTGTTTTTT. Amino acid sequence: CASSLVGGISGELFF.